Here is one T cell receptor (beta chain) with its context. The record originates from a study of blood T cell repertoires in COVID-19. Study as a whole: From the United States, Italy and Spain came samples of acute and convalescent COVID-19.

Per the authors' pipeline: Reference gene primers were amplified, and this amplification served to estimate nucleated cell counts. Here immunoSEQ multiplex PCR was the method, and the copy in TCRdb shows in-frame clones only, minus some. D and trimming were read from the DNA, whereas the V and J calls and clone size are those reported in that table. The sample contains about 150,000 clones, approximately 86% of which appear only once. The sequence derives from a woman aged 70 to 79 with acute or convalescent COVID-19. The sequencing input was peripheral blood.

CDR3 residues: CASRPGGTLNTEAFF. The CDR3 region has the DNA TGTGCCAGCAGGCCCGGGGGGACCTTGAACACTGAAGCTTTCTTT. The J gene is TRBJ1-1, the V gene TRBV6-5, with D possibly TRBD1 on 5 matching bases. The CDR3 covers 15 residues. The V end was cut by 6 bases, the J end by 0 bases, with 14 bases between. Germline lookup yields CDR1 MNHEY and CDR2 SVGAGI.